Listed here is a single T cell receptor (beta chain). Its antigen is not identified. This specimen includes other DNA sequences encoding the same CDR3. Naive CD8 isolation took CD45RO-negative cells positively selected for CCR7 and excluded terminally differentiated effector memory CD45RA+ cells. This sample was taken from a study of shared clonotypes between healthy human individuals. Whole-study findings and limits: Sequencing depth was expected to affect clonotype sharing among donors.

Sequencing used immunoSEQ multiplex PCR; TCRdb keeps in-frame clones, though not all of them. The data hold about 2.2 million clones, with approximately 94% observed a single time. The sequence derives from a man aged 18 to 29 in good health. Some clones in this sample may be carry-over from other donors' samples. Material for sequencing was naive CD8+ T cells from PBMCs.

This chain's CDR3 is CSARGQTYEQYF. In nucleotides, the CDR3 is TGCAGCGCGCGGGGACAGACCTACGAGCAGTACTTC. V gene TRBV29-1 combines with J gene TRBJ2-7; D may be TRBD1 (7 bases). Germline V gives CDR1 SQVTM, CDR2 ANQGSEA. The length of the CDR3 is 12 residues. Trimming removed 7 bases at V and 2 bases at J, with 12 bases between.